Below are 9 T cell receptor beta chains sequenced from a single sample in a study of T cell clonality in common variable immunodeficiency. The table came from immunoSEQ multiplex PCR; TCRdb's copy has only in-frame clones and leaves some out. The data show 40,000 or so clones, with none appearing a single time. The sequenced sample was peripheral blood mononuclear cells. The receptors stem from a person aged 18 to 70 in good health.

This clone has a handful of counts. The read gets to within 3 residues of the CDR3 end, and the germline J gene fills in the rest. V and J are TRBV19 and TRBJ2-3; D remains ambiguous. The CDR3 has 13 residues. V lost 8 bases and J 2 bases, leaving 11 bases between the germline ends. Germline V gene data show CDR1 as LNHDA and CDR2 as SQIVND (reference sequence). CDR3 region: CASRALNTDTQYF. CDR3 DNA (partial): TGTGCCAGTCGAGCATTAAACACAGATACG.

This clone has ten or more counts. The read gets to within 3 residues of the CDR3 end, and the germline J gene fills in the rest. The chain joins TRBV5-6 to TRBJ2-7; 9 bases align to TRBD2. This CDR3 comprises 15 residues. CDR1 is SGHDT and CDR2 is YYEEEE in the germline V gene. Trimming removed 2 bases from V and 2 bases from J; junction bases left unmatched: 5. The covered CDR3 bases are TGTGCCAGCAGCTTAGCGGGGGGACCCCCCTACGAG. Protein product: CASSLAGGPPYE. Given in full, the CDR3 is CASSLAGGPPYEQYF.

This clone was counted at least ten times. The DNA ends 3 residues before the CDR3 does, and the rest of the CDR3 is filled in from the germline J gene. The gene calls are TRBV7-6 and TRBJ1-3; TRBD1 matches at 10 bases. There are 15 residues in the CDR3. V shed 5 bases, J shed 4 bases, and the junction held 5 bases outside the gene matches. Germline V gene sequence: CDR1 SGHVS, CDR2 FNYEAQ. The CDR3 region is CASSVDRGPGNTIYF. CDR3 bases read: TGTGCCAGCAGCGTTGACAGGGGGCCGGGAAACACC.

This clone was counted many times. The read gets to within 3 residues of the CDR3 end, and the germline J gene fills in the rest. The V gene is TRBV23-1, the J gene TRBJ2-3; tentatively, D is TRBD1 (5 bases). TRBV23-1 belongs to the ORF category, with a function that is uncertain. The CDR3 is 17 amino acids. V was trimmed by 4 bases and J by 0 bases, leaving 17 bases between them. This chain's CDR3 is CASSLLPWGRSTDTQYF. Partial CDR3 DNA: TGCGCCAGCAGTCTACTTCCGTGGGGCAGGAGCACAGATACG.

This clone was seen repeatedly, ten times or more. The CDR3 goes on 3 residues after the read ends, and that part is filled in from the germline J gene. The chain couples TRBV6-1 to TRBJ1-2; 9 positions agree with TRBD1. The V gene's germline CDR1 is MNHNS and CDR2 SASEGT. CDR3 length equals 14 residues. The chain's CDR3 is CASSEWDRARGYTF. The CDR3 bases that were read are TGTGCCAGCAGTGAATGGGACAGGGCTCGAGGC.

This clone was recorded many times. The read ends 3 residues shy of where the CDR3 ends; the end is completed using the germline J gene. The chain is built from TRBV29-1 and TRBJ1-1; a possible D gene is TRBD1 (6 bases). CDR1 is SQVTM, CDR2 ANQGSEA, per germline. V gave up 6 bases and J gave up 2 bases, with 22 bases separating them. The CDR3 covers 16 residues. Incomplete CDR3 DNA: TGCAGCGTGGGGGCGGGATGGGGTATGTCAAACACTGAA. Translated: CSVGAGWGMSNTE. The CDR3 in full is CSVGAGWGMSNTEAFF.

In this sample, this clone turned up a few times. The read comes to an end 3 residues before the CDR3 does, leaving the germline J gene to fill in the end. The genes are TRBV30 and TRBJ1-5; 9 bases are a match to TRBD1. Germline V lookup: CDR1 GTSNPN, CDR2 SVGIG (reference sequence). Unmatched junction bases numbered 1, after V lost 1 base and J lost 3 bases. The CDR3 sequence is 14 residues long. The DNA read from the CDR3 is TGTGCCTGGAGTGACAGGGGGCTCAATCAGCCC. Protein: CAWSDRGLNQP. The full-length CDR3 reads as CAWSDRGLNQPQHF.

This clone appeared many times. The read ends 3 residues early relative to the CDR3; the germline J gene fills the gap. The V call is TRBV18, the J call TRBJ2-7, with D unclear. Germline assignment: CDR1 KGHSH and CDR2 LQKENI. Trimming removed 0 bases from V and 6 bases from J, with 12 bases in between. CDR3 length: 14 amino acids. The CDR3 here is CASSPPSPHPEQYF. Partial CDR3 DNA: TGTGCCAGCTCACCACCATCCCCCCATCCCGAG.

Details on this clone: The sequenced fragment ends 3 residues before the CDR3 boundary, so the rest is inferred from the germline J gene. This chain joins TRBV30 and TRBJ1-5; D gene uncertain. This CDR3 spans 14 amino acids. Germline V gene sequence: CDR1 GTSNPN, CDR2 SVGIG (reference sequence). Trimming pared 0 bases from V and 3 bases from J, leaving 9 bases between. This chain's CDR3 is CAWSVGTVNQPQHF. CDR3 DNA, as far as it was read: TGTGCCTGGAGTGTAGGTACAGTCAATCAGCCC.